This TCR beta chain was obtained from a study of blood T cell repertoires in COVID-19. Study as a whole: Sites in the United States, Italy and Spain provided acute and convalescent COVID-19 samples. The analysed material was cDNA or gDNA that came from T cells, B-cell-depleted T cells, or PBMCs.

Per the original data handling: Cell counts per sample came from amplifying reference gene primers. Only in-frame clones appear in the TCRdb table, and some are missing; sequencing was by immunoSEQ multiplex PCR. V, J and clone size derive from that table, while D and trimming were established from the DNA sequence. Altogether tens of thousands of clones are present, about 76% being singletons, with the ten largest covering 40% to 45%. The junction had 13 bases not matched to a gene; V was cut back by 5 bases and J by 4 bases. There are 16 residues in the CDR3. Germline V gene lookup returns CDR1 SGHTA and CDR2 FQGNSA.

What was sequenced was peripheral blood. This sequence joins TRBV7-2 and TRBJ1-2; 7 bases align to TRBD1. This clonotype was sampled from a man between 65 and 79 years old with active or convalescent COVID-19. The CDR3 DNA is TGTGCCAGCAGCGCAGCCGGGCAGACAGGGAGCTATGGCTACACCTTC. Its protein product is CASSAAGQTGSYGYTF.